Included here is one T cell receptor (beta chain) sequence, with context. These data belong to a study of CD8 T cells in Susac syndrome. This CDR3 comprises 13 residues. Between the trimmed V and J ends, which lost 0 bases and 2 bases, there was a span of 0 bases. Germline V CDR1 and CDR2: SGDLS, YYNGEE. Reverse transcription of 0.5 to 1 ug RNA was carried out with random hexamers. The CDR3 of TCR beta was amplified by immunoSEQ multiplex PCR across 54 Vbeta and 13 Jbeta. TCRdb analysed the immunoSEQ multiplex PCR reads with MiXCR anew, one entry per CDR3 protein. The sample yields 45,000 to 60,000 distinct CDR3 sequences, roughly 93% seen once. Those who served as multiple sclerosis controls were treatment-naive patients with stable or active relapsing-remitting disease.

The clonotype comes from a human donor with multiple sclerosis. This chain joins TRBV9 and TRBJ2-6; no clear D. The sample comprised CD8+ T cells from PBMCs. The CDR3 reads CASSVAGANVLTF. The CDR3 DNA reads TGTGCCAGCAGCGTAGCTGGGGCCAACGTCCTGACTTTC.